Below, 26 T cell receptor beta chains from the same sample are listed, as sequenced in a study of blood T cells in healthy people across ages. A second roughly 7 to 11 cycle PCR used barcoded and J-beta primers. TCRdb reprocessed the 5' RACE reads via MiXCR and lists one record per CDR3 protein. The sample gives around 2 million distinct CDR3 sequences, approximately 39% of which show up once; about 23% is in the top ten. The sequencing input was blood. These TCRs come from a human donor in good health.

This clonotype turned up a few times. The genes are TRBV7-3 and TRBJ1-2; D uncertain. V was trimmed by 2 bases and J by 0 bases, leaving 10 bases between them. Looked up from germline, CDR1 is SGHTA and CDR2 is FQGTGA. This CDR3 is built from 15 residues. This CDR3 reads CASSLLARTNYGYTF. CDR3 coding DNA: TGTGCCAGCAGCTTATTGGCCAGAACTAACTATGGCTACACCTTC.

The chain joins TRBV5-1 to TRBJ1-2; 7 bases match TRBD1. Trimming took 4 bases from V and 4 from J; bases not matched to a gene: 7. This CDR3 region has 14 residues. The germline V gene has CDR1 SGHRS and CDR2 YFSETQ. The CDR3 loop is CASSTGDRTYGYTF. Here the CDR3 DNA reads TGCGCCAGCAGCACGGGGGACAGAACCTATGGCTACACCTTC.

This chain links TRBV14 with TRBJ1-1; perhaps TRBD1 as D (5 bases). The CDR3 covers 14 residues. From germline, CDR1 is SGHDN and CDR2 FVKESK. V was clipped by 4 bases and J by 11 bases, with 20 bases between them. The CDR3 DNA sequence: TGTGCCAGCAGCCGTCTTATAACAGGACCCTGGGCTTTCTTT. Protein product: CASSRLITGPWAFF. Supplemented by reference TRBV14 and TRBJ1-1, the full variable domain reads EAGVTQFPSHSVIEKGQTVTLRCDPISGHDNLYWYRRVMGKEIKFLLHFVKESKQDESGMPNNRFLAERTGGTYSTLKVQPAELEDSGVYFCASSRLITGPWAFFGQGTRLTVV.

The chain is built from TRBV7-6 and TRBJ1-1; D may be TRBD1 (6 bases). This CDR3 comprises 17 residues. Per the germline V gene, CDR1 is SGHVS and CDR2 is FNYEAQ. The V end lost 0 bases, the J end lost 1 base, and 15 bases lay between the germline ends. The DNA of the CDR3 is TGTGCCAGCAGCTTAGCGGCCCCGGGACACCGGAACACTGAAGCTTTCTTT. Its translation: CASSLAAPGHRNTEAFF.

This clonotype was recorded a few times. The chain combines TRBV6-6 with TRBJ1-6, with D possibly being TRBD1 (6 bases). The CDR3 runs 14 residues. Germline V lookup: CDR1 MNHNY, CDR2 SVGAGI (reference sequence). Trimming shortened V by 2 bases and J by 10 bases, and 12 bases separated the two germline ends. In DNA form, the CDR3 reads TGTGCCAGCAGTTACGCGGGGCAGGGGTCACCCCTCCACTTT. Protein: CASSYAGQGSPLHF.

This clonotype was seen a handful of times. The V and J genes are TRBV7-9 and TRBJ1-5; possibly TRBD1 for D (5 bases). V was trimmed by 2 bases and J by 2 bases, leaving 13 bases between them. The CDR3 spans 16 residues. The germline CDR1 and CDR2 sequences are SEHNR and FQNEAQ (reference sequence). The CDR3 region has the DNA TGTGCCAGCAGCTTACATAGTGGGGGTGGCAATCAGCCCCAGCATTTT. It specifies CASSLHSGGGNQPQHF. Complete variable domain (other parts from reference TRBV7-9 and TRBJ1-5): DTGVSQNPRHKITKRGQNVTFRCDPISEHNRLYWYRQTLGQGPEFLTYFQNEAQLEKSRLLSDRFSAERPKGSFSTLEIQRTEQGDSAMYLCASSLHSGGGNQPQHFGDGTRLSIL.

This chain connects TRBV7-7 to TRBJ2-1; unclear D gene. The CDR3 covers 13 residues. The germline V gene encodes CDR1 SSHAT and CDR2 FNYEAQ (reference sequence). V was shortened by 2 bases and J by 6 bases, with 8 bases between the two germline ends. The CDR3 DNA sequence: TGTGCCAGCAGCTTAAATGAGGTCAATGAGCAGTTCTTC. It codes for CASSLNEVNEQFF. The full variable domain, completed using reference TRBV7-7 and TRBJ2-1, is GAGVSQSPRYKVTKRGQDVTLRCDPISSHATLYWYQQALGQGPEFLTYFNYEAQPDKSGLPSDRFSAERPEGSISTLTIQRTEQRDSAMYRCASSLNEVNEQFFGPGTRLTVL.

The CDR3 spells CASDDLRDSYEQYF. Written as DNA, the CDR3 is TGTGCCAGCGATGACCTACGGGACTCCTACGAGCAGTACTTC. The J gene is TRBJ2-7, the V gene TRBV2; D perhaps matches TRBD2 (5 bases). The CDR3 consists of 14 residues. Trimming removed 8 bases at V and 0 bases at J, with 14 bases between. CDR1 is SNHLY and CDR2 is FYNNEI in the germline V gene. The full variable domain, rest sourced from reference TRBV2 and TRBJ2-7, is EPEVTQTPSHQVTQMGQEVILRCVPISNHLYFYWYRQILGQKVEFLVSFYNNEISEKSEIFDDQFSVERPDGSNFTLKIRSTKLEDSAMYFCASDDLRDSYEQYFGPGTRLTVT.

This clonotype was counted a few times. J is TRBJ2-1 and V is TRBV20-1; 7 nucleotides align to TRBD1. The CDR3 length is 15 residues. V shed 1 base, J shed 1 base, and the junction held 4 bases outside the gene matches. The germline V gene encodes CDR1 DFQATT and CDR2 SNEGSKA (reference sequence). For the CDR3, the DNA is TGCAGTGCTAGAGCCCTGGACAGGTCCTACAATGAGCAGTTCTTC. This sequence encodes CSARALDRSYNEQFF.

V usage is TRBV7-2 and J usage is TRBJ1-2; no firm D call. Trimming took off 0 bases at V and 1 base at J, with 9 bases between the two ends. The germline gives CDR1 SGHTA, CDR2 FQGNSA. This CDR3 is built from 15 residues. CDR3 sequence: CASSLAGSLNYGYTF. CDR3 nucleotides: TGTGCCAGCAGCTTAGCCGGATCCCTTAACTATGGCTACACCTTC.

This clonotype was recorded a few times. The V and J genes are TRBV7-2 and TRBJ2-3, with TRBD2 matching over 12 bases. V trimming: 5 bases; J trimming: 5 bases; junction bases outside the gene matches: 8. The CDR3 extends over 16 amino acids. Germline V CDR1 and CDR2: SGHTA, FQGNSA. CDR3: CASSQTSGGPRDTQYF. The CDR3 DNA is TGTGCCAGCAGCCAAACTAGCGGGGGGCCCAGAGATACGCAGTATTTT.

This clonotype was counted many times. The chain has TRBV6-5 and TRBJ2-5; D not certain. The germline V and J ends were trimmed by 0 bases and 1 base, with 6 bases remaining between them. This CDR3 has 14 amino acids. Germline V gene sequence: CDR1 MNHEY, CDR2 SVGAGI. CDR3 sequence (DNA): TGTGCCAGCAGTTACTCGCTAAGCCAAGAGACCCAGTACTTC. Its translation is CASSYSLSQETQYF.

This clonotype was counted a few times. CDR3 in DNA: TGTGCCAGCAGCGACGCCGGGACCAAGTTCCAGCATTTT. Its protein is CASSDAGTKFQHF. The chain combines TRBV13 with TRBJ1-5; D perhaps matches TRBD1 (5 bases). Per the germline V gene, CDR1 is PRHDT and CDR2 is FYEKMQ (reference sequence). The CDR3 is made up of 13 amino acids. V was shortened by 5 bases and J by 12 bases, with 17 bases between the two germline ends. The full variable domain, in which reference TRBV13 and TRBJ1-5 provide the parts outside the CDR3, is AAGVIQSPRHLIKEKRETATLKCYPIPRHDTVYWYQQGPGQDPQFLISFYEKMQSDKGSIPDRFSAQQFSDYHSELNMSSLELGDSALYFCASSDAGTKFQHFGDGTRLSIL.

This clonotype was seen more than once but under ten times. The J gene is TRBJ2-1, the V gene TRBV7-2, with a tentative D call TRBD2 (5 bases). V was cut by 5 bases and J by 6 bases, with 11 bases left in between. Germline V CDR1 and CDR2: SGHTA, FQGNSA. The CDR3 consists of 13 residues. The DNA of the CDR3 is TGTGCCAGCAGCAAAAGGACTGGCAATGAGCAGTTCTTC. It encodes CASSKRTGNEQFF.

Details on this clonotype: The junction and the germline gene differ at one end; a read error may be behind it. CDR3 DNA sequence: TGTGCTAGCAGCTTACAGGGGGTAGCCAAAAACATTCAGTACTTC. This sequence encodes CASSLQGVAKNIQYF. The chain combines TRBV7-2 with TRBJ2-4; TRBD1 matches 8 bases. CDR1 and CDR2 from the germline V gene are SGHTA and FQGNSA. The CDR3 has 15 residues.

With respect to this clonotype: One end of the junction is discordant with germline, which a read error may explain. This chain uses TRBV7-2 with TRBJ1-5; D gene ambiguous. Germline loops: CDR1 SGHTA, CDR2 FQGNSA. This CDR3 is 13 amino acids long. CDR3 loop: CVSSLFTNQPQHF. The DNA for the CDR3 is TGTGTCAGCAGCTTATTTACCAATCAGCCCCAGCATTTT. The full variable domain, its missing parts supplied by reference TRBV7-2 and TRBJ1-5, is GAGVSQSPSNKVTEKGKDVELRCDPISGHTALYWYRQSLGQGLEFLIYFQGNSAPDKSGLPSDRFSAERTGGSVSTLTIQRTQQEDSAVYLCVSSLFTNQPQHFGDGTRLSIL.

The V and J genes are TRBV20-1 and TRBJ2-3; possibly TRBD2 for D (6 bases). This CDR3 comprises 14 residues. Germline CDR1 is DFQATT and CDR2 is SNEGSKA (reference sequence). V was clipped by 3 bases and J by 2 bases, with 12 bases between them. For the CDR3, the DNA is TGCAGTGCTAGCGGGCGGGGCCCCACAGATACGCAGTATTTT. Its translation: CSASGRGPTDTQYF.

The genes are TRBV6-4 and TRBJ2-1; maybe TRBD1 (5 bases). The CDR3 extends over 15 amino acids. Germline V gives CDR1 MRHNA, CDR2 SNTAGT. V lost 3 bases and J 2 bases, leaving 11 bases between the germline ends. The CDR3 region is CASSEDLGPYNEQFF. The CDR3 region has the DNA TGTGCCAGCAGTGAGGATCTGGGGCCCTACAATGAGCAGTTCTTC.

V gene TRBV7-6 combines with J gene TRBJ1-2; no reliable D call. Germline assignment: CDR1 SGHVS and CDR2 FNYEAQ. V was pared by 5 bases and J by 4 bases, with 11 bases between. This CDR3 contains 13 residues. The CDR3 loop reads CASSRRDGYGYTF. The DNA of the CDR3 is TGTGCCAGCAGCCGGAGGGATGGCTATGGCTACACCTTC.

The gene calls are TRBV30 and TRBJ1-5; no clear D gene. The V end lost 2 bases, the J end lost 2 bases, and 4 bases lay between the germline ends. CDR3 length equals 12 residues. Germline CDR1 and CDR2: GTSNPN and SVGIG (reference sequence). CDR3 nucleotide sequence: TGTGCCTGGAGTAGGGGCAATCAGCCCCAGCATTTT. It encodes CAWSRGNQPQHF.

This clonotype has only a few counts. The rearrangement joins TRBV5-1 to TRBJ2-3; TRBD1 agrees at 8 bases. Germline loops: CDR1 SGHRS, CDR2 YFSETQ. V lost 4 bases to trimming and J lost 8 bases; unmatched junction nucleotides: 15. This CDR3 has 16 residues. CDR3 residues: CASSAIPQGASATQYF. The CDR3 DNA is TGCGCCAGCAGCGCCATACCGCAGGGGGCGTCCGCTACGCAGTATTTT.

A few counts support this clonotype. The chain carries TRBV2 and TRBJ1-5; D is unclear. The V gene's germline CDR1 is SNHLY and CDR2 FYNNEI. The CDR3 is 14 residues long. Trimming removed 6 bases from V and 5 bases from J, with 14 bases in between. In DNA form, the CDR3 reads TGTGCCAGCAGCCTGTCTTTTCAGGATCAGCCCCAGCATTTT. Protein: CASSLSFQDQPQHF.

A few counts support this clonotype. The chain couples TRBV5-5 to TRBJ2-1; D not certain. This CDR3 region has 13 residues. Trimming took 2 bases from V and 4 from J, leaving 7 bases between them. The V gene's germline CDR1 is SGHKS and CDR2 YYEKEE (reference sequence). CDR3 region: CASSFQPYNEQFF. The CDR3 DNA is TGTGCCAGCAGCTTCCAGCCTTACAATGAGCAGTTCTTC.

This clonotype was seen more than once but under ten times. The V call is TRBV6-2 or TRBV6-3, the J call TRBJ2-5; 10 bases line up with TRBD2. Unmatched junction bases numbered 2, after V lost 6 bases and J lost 1 base. In germline, CDR1 is MNHEY, CDR2 SVGEGT. The CDR3 spans 14 residues. CDR3 nucleotides: TGTGCCAGCAGGGGACTAGCGCCCCAAGAGACCCAGTACTTC. Residues: CASRGLAPQETQYF.

This rearrangement joins TRBV5-1 to TRBJ2-1, with 13 bases aligning to TRBD2. The ends lost 4 bases at V and 7 bases at J; junction bases unmatched: 11. The CDR3 totals 17 residues. The germline CDR1 and CDR2 sequences are SGHRS and YFSETQ. The DNA of the CDR3 is TGCGCCAGCAGCCCGACTCGGGGACTAGCGGGGCCGAATGAGCAGTTCTTC. Translating gives CASSPTRGLAGPNEQFF.

This clonotype was seen a few times. The chain has TRBV4-3 and TRBJ2-1, with D unclear. Per the germline V gene, CDR1 is LGHNA and CDR2 is YSLEER. Trimming removed 0 bases at V and 6 bases at J, with 12 bases between. This CDR3 contains 15 residues. CDR3 coding DNA: TGCGCCAGCAGCCAAGATCCCGCATACCCCAATGAGCAGTTCTTC. Translated, it gives CASSQDPAYPNEQFF.